This TCR beta chain emerged from a study of CD8 T cells in Susac syndrome. Losses at the gene ends were 4 bases for V and 6 bases for J; bases not matched to a gene: 5. Germline loops: CDR1 MNHEY, CDR2 SVGAGI. The CDR3 extends over 15 amino acids. An amount of RNA that ranged from roughly 0.5 to 1 ug was reverse transcribed with random hexamers. TCRdb ran MiXCR on the immunoSEQ multiplex PCR reads and lists one entry per CDR3 protein. The sample gives approximately 160,000 distinct CDR3 sequences, around 90% of which show up once; under 0.085% is in the top ten. Both CD4+ and CD8+ T cells were negatively isolated, and TEMRA cells underwent FACS enrichment.

The V and J genes are TRBV6-5 and TRBJ2-1; 11 nucleotides line up with TRBD2. The source material was CD4+ T cells from PBMCs. The TCR sequence derives from a human donor in good health. CDR3 in amino acids: CASSSPGLAVNEQFF. CDR3 coding DNA: TGTGCCAGCAGTTCCCCGGGACTAGCGGTCAATGAGCAGTTCTTC.